The rows below give T cell receptor beta chains drawn from one sample of a study of T cell changes during pregnancy in multiple sclerosis. Generated by immunoSEQ multiplex PCR, the TCRdb table keeps only in-frame clones and is missing some. The sample lists some 46,000 clones, around 92% occurring once. The sequencing input was peripheral blood. Receptors originate from a female donor with multiple sclerosis, enrolled in a pregnancy study. Each CDR3 is given with its conserved first and last residue. The order of the fields is D gene, J gene, V gene, CDR3 length, clone size, CDR3 DNA, CDR3 protein. A D gene is named only where the DNA matches it firmly. For some rows the clone size is stated as once, few or many, or as a class when expanded; others skip it.

>.|TRBJ2-4|TRBV18|17|.
TGTGCCAGCTCACCGCCCGGGCGGAAACTAGCCAAAAACATTCAGTACTTC
CASSPPGRKLAKNIQYF
>.|TRBJ1-4|TRBV6-1|15|.
TGTGCCAGCAGTGACCAGGAAGCAACTAATGAAAAACTGTTTTTT
CASSDQEATNEKLFF
>.|TRBJ2-2|TRBV5-4|15|.
TGTGCCAGCAGCAAAGATTTAGACAGAACCGGGGAGCTGTTTTTT
CASSKDLDRTGELFF
>.|TRBJ2-1|TRBV19|15|.
TGTGCCAGTAGTATAGCGGTTACCTCCTACAATGAGCAGTTCTTC
CASSIAVTSYNEQFF
>TRBD2|TRBJ2-5|TRBV13|16|once
TGTGCCAGCAGCTTGGGACTAGCGGTCCTCCAAGAGACCCAGTACTTC
CASSLGLAVLQETQYF
>.|TRBJ2-3|TRBV4-3|13|.
TGCGCCAGCAGCTCAAGGGGTGCAGATACGCAGTATTTT
CASSSRGADTQYF
>.|TRBJ2-3|TRBV7-9|13|.
TGTGCCAGCAGCTTCGGAGGTACAGATACGCAGTATTTT
CASSFGGTDTQYF
>TRBD2|TRBJ2-2|TRBV4-1|15|.
TGCGCCTCGGGTACTAGCGGAAAGAACACCGGGGAGCTGTTTTTT
CASGTSGKNTGELFF
>.|TRBJ2-3|TRBV4-1|15|.
TGCGCCAGCAGCCAAGAAGGCCAGGGCCTAGATACGCAGTATTTT
CASSQEGQGLDTQYF
>.|TRBJ1-2|TRBV5-1|16|.
TGCGCCAGCAGCCTCTGGGCAGAAGGAGGGGACGGCGCCTACACCTTC
CASSLWAEGGDGAYTF
>.|TRBJ2-7|TRBV13|13|.
TGTGCCAGCAGTGAATTGTGGCACTACGAGCAGTACTTC
CASSELWHYEQYF
>.|TRBJ2-2|TRBV7-9|16|.
TGTGCCAGCAGCTTGCGTGAGGGGGCGGGGACCGGGGAGCTGTTTTTT
CASSLREGAGTGELFF
>TRBD1|TRBJ2-7|TRBV19|13|.
TGTGCCAGCGCGACAGGGGTTGTCTACGAGCAGTACTTC
CASATGVVYEQYF
>TRBD2|TRBJ2-1|TRBV19|16|.
TGTGCCAGTAGTGCACTGACTAGCGGGAGGCCCAATGAGCAGTTCTTC
CASSALTSGRPNEQFF
>TRBD1|TRBJ2-7|TRBV7-8|15|.
TGTGCCAGCAGCTTCCGGGACAGGGGTTTAGGGGAGCAGTACTTC
CASSFRDRGLGEQYF
>.|TRBJ2-5|TRBV28|13|.
TGTGCCAGCAGTTTGAGGGGTCAAGAGACCCAGTACTTC
CASSLRGQETQYF
>.|TRBJ2-2|TRBV4-1|15|.
TGCGCCAGCAGCCAAGTAACACTTCGACCCGGGGAGCTGTTTTTT
CASSQVTLRPGELFF
>.|TRBJ2-1|TRBV7-2|14|once
TGTGCCAGCAGCTTAGGCCAGGGAGCAAGCGAGCAGTTCTTC
CASSLGQGASEQFF
>.|TRBJ1-2|TRBV28|13|.
TGTGCCGCTTGGGGGGAGGAGGGTTATGGCTACACCTTC
CAAWGEEGYGYTF
>.|TRBJ2-1|TRBV6-1|15|.
TGTGCCAGCAGTCCGACGGCGAGCTCCTACAATGAGCAGTTCTTC
CASSPTASSYNEQFF
>TRBD2|TRBJ2-1|TRBV11-3|12|.
TGTGCCAGCAGCTTAGATGGGAGGGCGCAGTTCTTC
CASSLDGRAQFF
>.|TRBJ2-5|TRBV5-1|11|.
TGCGCCAGCAGCTTCCAAGAGACCCAGTACTTC
CASSFQETQYF
>.|TRBJ1-4|TRBV10-3|15|.
TGTGCCATCAGTGAGTCCCCGGATACTAATGAAAAACTGTTTTTT
CAISESPDTNEKLFF
>TRBD2|TRBJ2-7|TRBV5-6|14|.
TGTGCCAGCAGTCAGACTAGCGGTTCCTACGAGCAGTACTTC
CASSQTSGSYEQYF
>.|TRBJ2-3|TRBV5-1|14|.
TGCGCCAGCAGCTTGGGGGTCAACACAGATACGCAGTATTTT
CASSLGVNTDTQYF
>TRBD1|TRBJ1-2|TRBV2|17|.
TGTGCCAGCAGTGAAGGGACAGGGAGGTGGGTTAACTATGGCTACACCTTC
CASSEGTGRWVNYGYTF
>TRBD1|TRBJ1-4|TRBV28|15|.
TGTGCCAGCAGTTTAGACAGGGCTGGTAATGAAAAACTGTTTTTT
CASSLDRAGNEKLFF
>.|TRBJ2-1|TRBV10-3|14|.
TGTGCCATCGGGCCAGCCAGCTCCTACAATGAGCAGTTCTTC
CAIGPASSYNEQFF
>.|TRBJ2-2|TRBV9|13|once
TGTGCCAGCGGCCCTGGATGGACCGGGGAGCTGTTTTTT
CASGPGWTGELFF
>.|TRBJ2-7|TRBV9|15|.
TGTGCCAGCAGCGCCCCAGGGGGAGGGCCGCGGGAGCAGTACTTC
CASSAPGGGPREQYF
>TRBD1|TRBJ1-5|TRBV6-5|16|once
TGTGCCAGCAGTTCATCGACAGGGGCGGGCAATCAGCCCCAGCATTTT
CASSSSTGAGNQPQHF